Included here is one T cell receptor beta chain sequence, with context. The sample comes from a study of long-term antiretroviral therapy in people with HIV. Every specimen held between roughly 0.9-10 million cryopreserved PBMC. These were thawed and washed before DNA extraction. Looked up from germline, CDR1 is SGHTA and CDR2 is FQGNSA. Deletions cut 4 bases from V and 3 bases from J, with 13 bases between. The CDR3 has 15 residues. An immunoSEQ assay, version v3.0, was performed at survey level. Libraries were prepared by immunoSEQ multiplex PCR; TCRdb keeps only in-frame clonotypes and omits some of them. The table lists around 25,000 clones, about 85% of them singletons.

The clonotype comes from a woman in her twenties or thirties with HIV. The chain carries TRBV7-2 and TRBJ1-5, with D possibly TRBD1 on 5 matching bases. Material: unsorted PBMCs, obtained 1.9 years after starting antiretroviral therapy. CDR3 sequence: CASSSTRQFNQPQHF. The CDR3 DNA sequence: TGTGCCAGCAGCTCCACCAGACAGTTCAATCAGCCCCAGCATTTT.